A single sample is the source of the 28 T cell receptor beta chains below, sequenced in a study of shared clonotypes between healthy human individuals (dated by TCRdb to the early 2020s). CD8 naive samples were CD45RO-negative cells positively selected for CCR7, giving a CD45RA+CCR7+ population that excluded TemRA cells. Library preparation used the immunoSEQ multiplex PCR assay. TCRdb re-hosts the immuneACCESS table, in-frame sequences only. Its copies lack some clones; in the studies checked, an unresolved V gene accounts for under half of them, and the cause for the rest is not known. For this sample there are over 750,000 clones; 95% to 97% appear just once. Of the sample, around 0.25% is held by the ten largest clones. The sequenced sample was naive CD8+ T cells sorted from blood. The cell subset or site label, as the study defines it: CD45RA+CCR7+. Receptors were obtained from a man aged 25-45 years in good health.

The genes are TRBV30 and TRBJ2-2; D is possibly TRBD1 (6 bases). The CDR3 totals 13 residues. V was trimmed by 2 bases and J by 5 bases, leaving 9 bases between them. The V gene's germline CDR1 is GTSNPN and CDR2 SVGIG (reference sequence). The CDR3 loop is CAWSSTGTGELFF. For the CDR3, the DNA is TGTGCCTGGAGTTCCACAGGGACCGGGGAGCTGTTTTTT. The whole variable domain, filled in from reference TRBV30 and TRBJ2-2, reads SQTIHQWPATLVQPVGSPLSLECTVEGTSNPNLYWYRQAAGRGLQLLFYSVGIGQISSEVPQNLSASRPQDRQFILSSKKLLLSDSGFYLCAWSSTGTGELFFGEGSRLTVL.

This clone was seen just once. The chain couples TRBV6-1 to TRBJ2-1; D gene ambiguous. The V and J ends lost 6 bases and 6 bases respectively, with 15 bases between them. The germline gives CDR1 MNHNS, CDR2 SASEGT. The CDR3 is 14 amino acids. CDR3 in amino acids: CASSQENFGNEQFF. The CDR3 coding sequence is TGTGCCAGCAGCCAAGAGAATTTCGGCAATGAGCAGTTCTTC.

CDR3 region: CASSLAGPSTGELFF. The CDR3 nucleotides read TGTGCCAGCAGCTTGGCCGGACCGAGCACCGGGGAGCTGTTTTTT. The V and J genes are TRBV5-8 and TRBJ2-2; D unclear. The V and J ends lost 0 bases and 4 bases respectively, with 10 bases between them. Germline V gene lookup returns CDR1 SGHTS and CDR2 YDEGEE. The CDR3 runs 15 residues.

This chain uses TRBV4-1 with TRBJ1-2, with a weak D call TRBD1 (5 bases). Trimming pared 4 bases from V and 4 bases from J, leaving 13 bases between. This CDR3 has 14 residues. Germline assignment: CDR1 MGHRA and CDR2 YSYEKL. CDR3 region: CASSPIGASYGYTF. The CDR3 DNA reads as TGCGCCAGCAGCCCGATAGGGGCAAGCTATGGCTACACCTTC.

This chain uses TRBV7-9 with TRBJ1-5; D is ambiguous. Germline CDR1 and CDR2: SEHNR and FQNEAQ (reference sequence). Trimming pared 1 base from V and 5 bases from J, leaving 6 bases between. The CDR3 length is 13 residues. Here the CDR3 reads CASSLGPYQPQHF. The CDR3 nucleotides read TGTGCCAGCAGCTTAGGACCTTATCAGCCCCAGCATTTT.

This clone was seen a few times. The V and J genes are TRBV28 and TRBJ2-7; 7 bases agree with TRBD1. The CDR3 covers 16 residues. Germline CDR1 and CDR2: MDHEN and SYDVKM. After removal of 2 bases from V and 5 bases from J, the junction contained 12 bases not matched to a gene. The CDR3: CASSLPRGTEAHEQYF. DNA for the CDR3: TGTGCCAGCAGTTTACCACGAGGGACAGAAGCCCACGAGCAGTACTTC.

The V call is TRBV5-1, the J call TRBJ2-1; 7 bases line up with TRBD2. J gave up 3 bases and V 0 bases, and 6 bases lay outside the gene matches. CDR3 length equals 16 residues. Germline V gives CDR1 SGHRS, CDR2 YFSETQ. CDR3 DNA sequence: TGCGCCAGCAGCTTGGAGGGCGGGGGAGTCTACAATGAGCAGTTCTTC. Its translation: CASSLEGGGVYNEQFF.

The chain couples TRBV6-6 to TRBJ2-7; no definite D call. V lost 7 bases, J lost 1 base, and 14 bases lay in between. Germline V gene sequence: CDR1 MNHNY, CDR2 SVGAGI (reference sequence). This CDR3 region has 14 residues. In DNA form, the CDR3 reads TGTGCCAGCACCACCTCCGAGAGTTCCTACGAGCAGTACTTC. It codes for CASTTSESSYEQYF.

CDR3 residues: CASSIQGIVYGYTF. As DNA, the CDR3 is TGTGCCAGCAGCATACAGGGGATAGTCTATGGCTACACCTTC. The chain uses TRBV7-9 and TRBJ1-2; TRBD1 agrees at 7 bases. Looked up from germline, CDR1 is SEHNR and CDR2 is FQNEAQ (reference sequence). The CDR3 extends over 14 amino acids. V was pared by 5 bases and J by 4 bases, with 7 bases of the junction left unmatched.

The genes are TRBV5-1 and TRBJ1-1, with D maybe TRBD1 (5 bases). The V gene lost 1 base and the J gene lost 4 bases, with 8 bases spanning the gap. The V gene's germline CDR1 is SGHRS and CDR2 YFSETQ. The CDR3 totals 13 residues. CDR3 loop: CASSLRGGTEAFF. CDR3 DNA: TGCGCCAGCAGCTTGCGGGGCGGCACTGAAGCTTTCTTT.

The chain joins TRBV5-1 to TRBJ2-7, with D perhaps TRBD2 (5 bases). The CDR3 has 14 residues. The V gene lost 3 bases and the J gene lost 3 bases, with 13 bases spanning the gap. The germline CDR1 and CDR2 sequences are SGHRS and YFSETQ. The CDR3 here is CASSWTGEHYEQYF. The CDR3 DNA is TGCGCCAGCAGCTGGACTGGAGAGCACTACGAGCAGTACTTC.

CDR3 DNA: TGCAGCGTCCCCGACGACAGGGACTATGGCTACACCTTC. Translation: CSVPDDRDYGYTF. The chain joins TRBV29-1 to TRBJ1-2; 7 bases agree with TRBD1. Trimming cost V 6 bases and J 3 bases; bases outside gene matches: 7. CDR1 is SQVTM and CDR2 is ANQGSEA in the germline V gene. The CDR3 covers 13 residues.

CDR3 sequence: CASSLGWITDTQYF. For the CDR3, the DNA is TGTGCCAGCAGCTTAGGATGGATCACAGATACGCAGTATTTT. V usage is TRBV5-6 and J usage is TRBJ2-3; D not resolved. CDR3 length: 14 residues. CDR1 is SGHDT and CDR2 is YYEEEE in the germline V gene. Trimming took off 2 bases at V and 2 bases at J, with 9 bases between the two ends.

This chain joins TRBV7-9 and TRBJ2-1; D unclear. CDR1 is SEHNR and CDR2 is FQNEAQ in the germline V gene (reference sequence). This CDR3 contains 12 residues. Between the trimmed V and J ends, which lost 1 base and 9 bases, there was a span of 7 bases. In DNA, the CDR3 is TGTGCCAGCAGCTTAGTTGTTGGTGAGCAGTTCTTC. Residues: CASSLVVGEQFF.

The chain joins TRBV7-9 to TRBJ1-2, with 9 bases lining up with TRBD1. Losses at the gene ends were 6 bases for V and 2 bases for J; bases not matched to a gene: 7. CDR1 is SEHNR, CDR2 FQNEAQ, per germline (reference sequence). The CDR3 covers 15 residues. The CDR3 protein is CASRKGQGGNYGYTF. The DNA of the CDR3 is TGTGCCAGCAGAAAGGGACAGGGTGGGAACTATGGCTACACCTTC.

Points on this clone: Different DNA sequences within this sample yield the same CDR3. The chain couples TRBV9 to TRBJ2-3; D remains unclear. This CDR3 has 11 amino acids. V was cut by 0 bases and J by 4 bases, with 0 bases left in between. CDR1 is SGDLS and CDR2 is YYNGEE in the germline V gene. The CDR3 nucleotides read TGTGCCAGCAGCGTAGCAGATACGCAGTATTTT. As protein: CASSVADTQYF.

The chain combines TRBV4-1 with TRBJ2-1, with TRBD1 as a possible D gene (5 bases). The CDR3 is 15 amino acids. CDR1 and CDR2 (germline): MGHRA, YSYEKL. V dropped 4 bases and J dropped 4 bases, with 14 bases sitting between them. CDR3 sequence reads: CASSLQGFGYNEQFF. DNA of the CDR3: TGCGCCAGCAGCCTCCAGGGTTTTGGGTACAATGAGCAGTTCTTC.

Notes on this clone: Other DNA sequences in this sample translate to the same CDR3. The CDR3 here is CASSPRQGYEQYF. CDR3 DNA: TGTGCCAGCAGCCCGCGACAGGGCTACGAGCAGTACTTC. The rearrangement uses TRBV7-6 and TRBJ2-7; 7 bases are shared with TRBD1. Trimming removed 5 bases from V and 3 bases from J; junction bases left unmatched: 4. CDR3 length: 13 amino acids. CDR1 SGHVS and CDR2 FNYEAQ come from the germline V gene. Drawing the rest from reference TRBV7-6 and TRBJ2-7, the complete variable domain is GAGVSQSPRYKVTKRGQDVALRCDPISGHVSLYWYRQALGQGPEFLTYFNYEAQQDKSGLPNDRFSAERPEGSISTLTIQRTEQRDSAMYRCASSPRQGYEQYFGPGTRLTVT.

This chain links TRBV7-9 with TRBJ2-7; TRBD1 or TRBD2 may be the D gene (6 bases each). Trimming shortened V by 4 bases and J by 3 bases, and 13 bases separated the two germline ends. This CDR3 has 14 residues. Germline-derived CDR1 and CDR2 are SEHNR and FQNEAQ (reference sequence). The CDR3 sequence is CASSSLGGGYEQYF. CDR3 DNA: TGTGCCAGCAGCTCGCTAGGGGGAGGCTACGAGCAGTACTTC.

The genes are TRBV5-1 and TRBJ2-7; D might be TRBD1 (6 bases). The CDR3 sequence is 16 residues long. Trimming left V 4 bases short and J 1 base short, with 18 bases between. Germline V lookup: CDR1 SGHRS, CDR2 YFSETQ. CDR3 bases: TGCGCCAGCAGCACGCCACAGGGTTCCCATTCCTACGAGCAGTACTTC. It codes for CASSTPQGSHSYEQYF.

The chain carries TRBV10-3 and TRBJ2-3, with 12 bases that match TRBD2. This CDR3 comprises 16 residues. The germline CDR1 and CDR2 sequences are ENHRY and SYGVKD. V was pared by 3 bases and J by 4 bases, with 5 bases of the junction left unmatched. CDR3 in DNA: TGTGCCATCAGTGAACGGACTAGCGGGATCTCAGATACGCAGTATTTT. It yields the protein CAISERTSGISDTQYF.

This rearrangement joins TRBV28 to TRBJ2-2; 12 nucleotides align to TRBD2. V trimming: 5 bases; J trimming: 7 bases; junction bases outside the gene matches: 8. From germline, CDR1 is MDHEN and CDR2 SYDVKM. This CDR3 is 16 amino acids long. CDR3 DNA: TGTGCCAGCAGTGTAACGGGACTAGCGGGCTACGGGGAGCTGTTTTTT. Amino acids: CASSVTGLAGYGELFF.

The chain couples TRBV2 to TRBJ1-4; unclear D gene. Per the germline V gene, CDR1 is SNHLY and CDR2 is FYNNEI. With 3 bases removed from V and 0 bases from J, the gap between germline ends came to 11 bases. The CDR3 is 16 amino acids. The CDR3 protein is CASSDEDGATNEKLFF. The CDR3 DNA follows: TGTGCCAGCAGTGATGAGGACGGTGCAACTAATGAAAAACTGTTTTTT.

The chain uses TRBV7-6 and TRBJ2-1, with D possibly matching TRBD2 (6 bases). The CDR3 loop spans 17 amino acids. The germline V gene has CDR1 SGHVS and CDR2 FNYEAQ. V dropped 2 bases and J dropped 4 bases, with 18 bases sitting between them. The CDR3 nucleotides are TGTGCCAGCAGCTTAAACGGGAGAGGGAGCGAATACAATGAGCAGTTCTTC. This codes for CASSLNGRGSEYNEQFF.

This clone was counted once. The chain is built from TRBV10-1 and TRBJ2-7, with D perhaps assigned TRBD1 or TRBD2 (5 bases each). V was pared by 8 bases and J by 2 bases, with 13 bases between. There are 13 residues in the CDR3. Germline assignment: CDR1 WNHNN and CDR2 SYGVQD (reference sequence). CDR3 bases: TGCGCCAGCTCCCCGGGACCGACCTACGAGCAGTACTTC. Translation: CASSPGPTYEQYF.

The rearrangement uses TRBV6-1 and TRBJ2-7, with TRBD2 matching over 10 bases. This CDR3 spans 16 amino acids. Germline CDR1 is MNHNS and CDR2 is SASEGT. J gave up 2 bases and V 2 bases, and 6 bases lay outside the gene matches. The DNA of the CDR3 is TGTGCCAGCAGTGAAATAGCGGGAGGAACAACCTACGAGCAGTACTTC. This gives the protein CASSEIAGGTTYEQYF.

Here the CDR3 reads CASSDLNTGELFF. The CDR3 bases are TGCGCCAGCAGCGATCTAAACACCGGGGAGCTGTTTTTT. V usage is TRBV10-1 and J usage is TRBJ2-2; D not resolved. CDR3 length: 13 residues. Trimming took 6 bases from V and 2 from J, leaving 7 bases between them. Germline lookup yields CDR1 WNHNN and CDR2 SYGVQD (reference sequence).

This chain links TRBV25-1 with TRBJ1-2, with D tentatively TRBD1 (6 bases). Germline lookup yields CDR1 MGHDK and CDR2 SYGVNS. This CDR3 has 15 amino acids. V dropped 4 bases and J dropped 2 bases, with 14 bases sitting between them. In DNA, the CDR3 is TGTGCCAGCAGTGGGCCAGTAGGGACAAACTATGGCTACACCTTC. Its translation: CASSGPVGTNYGYTF.